This TCR beta chain was observed in a study of beta chain features in type 1 diabetes. CDR3 length equals 16 residues. The V and J ends lost 2 bases and 0 bases, in that order; junction bases with no gene match: 8. The germline V gene has CDR1 GTSNPN and CDR2 SVGIG (reference sequence). This clone has more than one count but fewer than ten. The study reverse transcribed the entire isolated RNA, so it sequenced expressed TCRB transcripts. TCRdb keeps only in-frame clones here, not all; method: immunoSEQ multiplex PCR. This table holds approximately 300,000 clones, 11% found once. The V gene is TRBV30, the J gene TRBJ2-3, with TRBD2 identical over 7 bases. The specimen sequenced was naive CD4+ T cells from blood. The sequence came from a woman younger than 45 in good health. The CDR3 sequence is CAWSNTLAASTDTQYF. CDR3 coding DNA: TGTGCCTGGAGTAATACTCTAGCGGCTAGCACAGATACGCAGTATTTT.